Listed here are 12 T cell receptor beta chains from one sample, sequenced in a study of beta chain features in type 1 diabetes. Expressed TCRB transcripts were sequenced after all isolated RNA was converted to cDNA. Profiling relied on immunoSEQ multiplex PCR, and the TCRdb table lists in-frame clones only, not all of them. The sample contains some 240,000 clones, about a tenth of which appear only once. Sequenced: central memory CD4+ T cells from blood. All receptors derive from a man between 18 and 35 years old in good health.

This clone has only a few counts. V and J are TRBV6-1 and TRBJ1-2; 7 bases line up with TRBD1. J was trimmed by 4 bases and V by 6 bases; bases with no gene match: 2. Per germline, CDR1 MNHNS and CDR2 SASEGT. The CDR3 has 12 amino acids. CDR3 nucleotide sequence: TGTGCCAGCAGCTCAGGGGGCTATGGCTACACCTTC. Amino acids: CASSSGGYGYTF.

The chain recombines TRBV29-1 with TRBJ2-1, with D possibly TRBD1 on 6 matching bases. This CDR3 has 14 amino acids. Trimming removed 6 bases at V and 6 bases at J, with 18 bases between. Germline assignment: CDR1 SQVTM and CDR2 ANQGSEA. CDR3 nucleotides: TGCAGCGTCCCTCCGGGACACCAGGCCAATGAGCAGTTCTTC. Translation: CSVPPGHQANEQFF.

The chain links TRBV5-1 to TRBJ2-7; TRBD1 or TRBD2 may be the D gene (5 bases each). CDR3 length: 15 residues. The germline gives CDR1 SGHRS, CDR2 YFSETQ. Trimming took off 0 bases at V and 0 bases at J, with 10 bases between the two ends. The CDR3 DNA sequence: TGCGCCAGCAGCTTGGCCAGGGACGGCTCCTACGAGCAGTACTTC. The encoded protein is CASSLARDGSYEQYF.

The V and J genes are TRBV7-9 and TRBJ1-4; 8 nucleotides align to TRBD1. From germline, CDR1 is SEHNR and CDR2 FQNEAQ (reference sequence). V lost 5 bases and J lost 8; bases outside the gene matches: 4. There are 13 residues in the CDR3. CDR3 DNA: TGTGCCAGCAGCCCCCGGACAGGGGAAAAACTGTTTTTT. Its translation: CASSPRTGEKLFF.

This clone has just one count. The rearrangement joins TRBV5-1 to TRBJ2-7; 9 nucleotides line up with TRBD1. The CDR3 length is 16 residues. V shed 4 bases, J shed 0 bases, and the junction held 8 bases outside the gene matches. In germline, CDR1 is SGHRS, CDR2 YFSETQ. This chain's CDR3 is CASSLEGTGSSYEQYF. CDR3 nucleotide sequence: TGCGCCAGCAGCCTGGAGGGGACAGGGAGCTCCTACGAGCAGTACTTC.

This clone showed up many times. The V and J genes are TRBV14 and TRBJ2-7, with 12 nucleotides matching TRBD2. The CDR3 totals 19 residues. J gave up 7 bases and V 4 bases, and 20 bases lay outside the gene matches. The germline V gene has CDR1 SGHDN and CDR2 FVKESK. The CDR3 spells CASSPPDQGLAGGRGEQYF. The CDR3 nucleotides are TGTGCCAGCAGCCCGCCGGACCAAGGGCTAGCGGGAGGGCGAGGGGAGCAGTACTTC.

The sample holds a few counts of this clone. J is TRBJ2-5 and V is TRBV4-3; D not resolved. CDR1 and CDR2 (germline): LGHNA, YSLEER. The CDR3 has 14 residues. Trimming left V 0 bases short and J 5 bases short, with 10 bases between. In nucleotides, the CDR3 is TGCGCCAGCAGCCAAGAATACGGAATGGAGACCCAGTACTTC. This encodes CASSQEYGMETQYF.

A few counts support this clone. The V call is TRBV6-5, the J call TRBJ1-4; 8 nucleotides line up with TRBD1. This CDR3 contains 16 residues. Per germline, CDR1 MNHEY and CDR2 SVGAGI. The J segment lost 8 bases and the V segment lost 4 bases, leaving 12 bases of the junction unmatched. CDR3 in DNA: TGTGCCAGCAGTTCAACGGGACAGGCGGTACTCGAAAAACTGTTTTTT. The encoded protein is CASSSTGQAVLEKLFF.

About this clone: This may arise from a read error, as a much more abundant clone is one base away. V gene TRBV30 combines with J gene TRBJ2-1, with D unclear. The CDR3 length is 16 residues. Germline V gene data show CDR1 as GTSNPN and CDR2 as SVGIG (reference sequence). CDR3 protein: CPWSRAGSSSYNEQFF. The CDR3 coding sequence is TGTCCCTGGAGTAGGGCAGGCTCCAGCTCCTACAATGAGCAGTTCTTC.

The rearrangement links TRBV6-1 to TRBJ2-1; D possibly uses TRBD1 or TRBD2 (5 bases each). The CDR3 runs to 13 residues. The germline V gene has CDR1 MNHNS and CDR2 SASEGT. Trimming cost V 4 bases and J 9 bases, with 13 bases left between them. The CDR3 is CASSASRVGEQFF. The CDR3 region has the DNA TGTGCCAGCAGTGCTAGCAGGGTGGGTGAGCAGTTCTTC.

This clone was detected ten times or more. This sample also contains other DNA sequences that code for the same CDR3. The chain couples TRBV29-1 to TRBJ2-1; D may match TRBD1 or TRBD2 (5 bases each). The V gene lost 6 bases and the J gene lost 2 bases, with 5 bases spanning the gap. The germline CDR1 and CDR2 sequences are SQVTM and ANQGSEA. This CDR3 contains 11 residues. As DNA, the CDR3 is TGCAGCGTGGGGGCCTACAATGAGCAGTTCTTC. The encoded protein is CSVGAYNEQFF.

The chain is built from TRBV11-3 and TRBJ1-1, with D perhaps matching TRBD1 (6 bases). This CDR3 region has 16 residues. Deletions cut 0 bases from V and 4 bases from J, with 15 bases between. The germline gives CDR1 SGHNT, CDR2 YENEEA. This CDR3 reads CASSLDSTGSGTEAFF. CDR3 bases: TGTGCCAGCAGCTTAGATAGTACAGGGTCGGGCACTGAAGCTTTCTTT.